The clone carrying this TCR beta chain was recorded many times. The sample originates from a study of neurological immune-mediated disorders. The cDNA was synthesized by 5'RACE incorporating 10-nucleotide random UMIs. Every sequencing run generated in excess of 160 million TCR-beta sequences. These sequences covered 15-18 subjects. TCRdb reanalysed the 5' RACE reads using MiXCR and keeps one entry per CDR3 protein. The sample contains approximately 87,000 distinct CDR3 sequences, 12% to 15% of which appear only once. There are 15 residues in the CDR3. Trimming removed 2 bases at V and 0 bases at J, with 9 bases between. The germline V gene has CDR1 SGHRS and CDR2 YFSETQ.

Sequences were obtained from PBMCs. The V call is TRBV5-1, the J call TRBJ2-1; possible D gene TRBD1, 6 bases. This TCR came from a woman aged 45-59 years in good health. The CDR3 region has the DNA TGCGCCAGCAGCTTTGAGGGGGACTCCTACAATGAGCAGTTCTTC. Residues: CASSFEGDSYNEQFF.